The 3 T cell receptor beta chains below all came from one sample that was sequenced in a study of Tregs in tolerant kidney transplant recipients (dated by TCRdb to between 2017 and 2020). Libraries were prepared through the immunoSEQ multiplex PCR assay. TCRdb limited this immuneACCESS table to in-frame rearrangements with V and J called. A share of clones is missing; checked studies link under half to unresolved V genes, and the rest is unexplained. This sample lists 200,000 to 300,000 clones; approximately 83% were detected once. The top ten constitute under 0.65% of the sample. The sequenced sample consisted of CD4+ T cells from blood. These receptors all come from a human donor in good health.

For the CDR3, the DNA is TGCGCCAGCAGCTTAGTCCAGGGGGCGAGTCACAATGAGCAGTTCTTC. It codes for CASSLVQGASHNEQFF. The chain combines TRBV5-1 with TRBJ2-1, with 8 bases fitting TRBD1. Trimming cost V 2 bases and J 5 bases; bases outside gene matches: 9. Germline CDR1 SGHRS, CDR2 YFSETQ. This CDR3 contains 16 residues. Variable domain in full (rest from reference TRBV5-1 and TRBJ2-1): KAGVTQTPRYLIKTRGQQVTLSCSPISGHRSVSWYQQTPGQGLQFLFEYFSETQRNKGNFPGRFSGRQFSNSRSEMNVSTLELGDSALYLCASSLVQGASHNEQFFGPGTRLTVL.

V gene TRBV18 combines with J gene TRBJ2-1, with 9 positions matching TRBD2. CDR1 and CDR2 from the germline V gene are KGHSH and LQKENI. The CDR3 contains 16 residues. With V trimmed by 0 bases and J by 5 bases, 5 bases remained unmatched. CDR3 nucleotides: TGTGCCAGCTCACCACCCAGCGGGAGGAACGACAATGAGCAGTTCTTC. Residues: CASSPPSGRNDNEQFF.

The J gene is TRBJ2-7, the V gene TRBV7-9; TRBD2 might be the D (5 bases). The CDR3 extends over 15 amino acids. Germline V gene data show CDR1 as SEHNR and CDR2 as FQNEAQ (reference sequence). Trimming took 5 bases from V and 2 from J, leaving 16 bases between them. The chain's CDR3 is CASSLIRGGPYEQYF. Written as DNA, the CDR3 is TGTGCCAGCAGCCTCATTCGTGGAGGCCCCTACGAGCAGTACTTC.